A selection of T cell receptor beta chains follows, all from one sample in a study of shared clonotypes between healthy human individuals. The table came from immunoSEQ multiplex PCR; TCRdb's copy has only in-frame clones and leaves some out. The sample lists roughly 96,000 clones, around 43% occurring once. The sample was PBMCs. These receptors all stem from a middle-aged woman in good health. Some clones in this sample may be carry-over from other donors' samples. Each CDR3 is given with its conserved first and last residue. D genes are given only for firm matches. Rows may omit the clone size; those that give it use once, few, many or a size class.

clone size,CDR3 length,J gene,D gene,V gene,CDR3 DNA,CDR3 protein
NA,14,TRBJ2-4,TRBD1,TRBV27,TGTGCCAGCAGTTTGGGACAGGGATACGGCATTCAGTACTTC,CASSLGQGYGIQYF
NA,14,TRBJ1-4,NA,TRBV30,TGTGCCTGGAGTGTTGACAGCTCAAATGAAAAACTGTTTTTT,CAWSVDSSNEKLFF
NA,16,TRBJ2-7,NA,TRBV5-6,TGTGCCAGCAGCTTTGGCACAAGGCCTTCCTCCTACGAGCAGTACTTC,CASSFGTRPSSYEQYF
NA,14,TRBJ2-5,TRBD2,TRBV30,TGTGCCTGGGCCGGGACTAGCGTCAAAGAGACCCAGTACTTC,CAWAGTSVKETQYF
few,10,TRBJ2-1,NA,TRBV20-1,TGCAGTGCCCTGGTAAATGAGCAGTTCTTC,CSALVNEQFF
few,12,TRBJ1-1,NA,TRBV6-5,TGTGCCAGCAGTGAAAGAGCCGGGAAAGCTTTCTTT,CASSERAGKAFF
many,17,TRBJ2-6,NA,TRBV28,TGTGCCAGCAGGGACAACACGACACCCCCTGGGGCCAACGTCCTGACTTTC,CASRDNTTPPGANVLTF
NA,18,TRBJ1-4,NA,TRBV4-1,TGCGCCAGCAGCCAAGAGGTCCTCCGGGGTTGGGCTAATGAAAAACTGTTTTTT,CASSQEVLRGWANEKLFF
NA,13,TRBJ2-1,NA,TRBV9,TGTGCCAGCAGCGTAGACGGGTACAATGAGCAGTTCTTC,CASSVDGYNEQFF
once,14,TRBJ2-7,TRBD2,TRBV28,TGTGCCAGCAGTTTAGAGGGACTAACCTACGAGCAGTACTTC,CASSLEGLTYEQYF
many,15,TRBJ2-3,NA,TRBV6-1,TGTGCCAGCAGTGAAGGGGGAGTGGGGGCAGATACGCAGTATTTT,CASSEGGVGADTQYF